The clone carrying this T cell receptor beta chain has ten or more counts. The antigen remains unidentified. The sample belongs to a study of tumor-infiltrating lymphocytes in primary liver carcinoma. As for the study in general: Measuring about 4.2 to 10 cm across, the tumors were staged as T1-T3 N0M0.

Co-extracted RNA and DNA came from roughly 21-30 mg of unsorted bulk tissue. Resecting the tumor surgically was how the patients' primary liver carcinoma was treated. Using a constant-region primer together with ProtoScript II reverse transcriptase, TCR beta cDNA was made from 500 to 650 ng of total RNA. The TCR beta library was amplified through three nested multiplex PCR rounds in a modified ARM-PCR procedure. The first two PCR rounds used TRBV1-TRBV30 primers with a Cbeta primer, roughly 10 cycles each. TCRdb processed the multiplex PCR reads anew with MiXCR; each CDR3 protein has one entry. The table records around 78,000 distinct CDR3 sequences, over 70% of them present only once. The V gene end was trimmed by 4 bases and the J gene end by 4 bases; junction bases not matched to a gene: 7. This CDR3 has 14 residues. CDR1 SQVTM and CDR2 ANQGSEA come from the germline V gene. Broader study findings: Tumor-blood pairs (like tumor-adjacent pairs) overlapped less than tumor region pairs did.

Sequencing was performed on liver tumor tissue from sampling region 4. Subset in this sample: tumor region T4, right-lateral pole. This sequence joins TRBV29-1 and TRBJ1-2, with 9 bases that match TRBD1. The receptor was isolated from a woman aged 55-70 years with primary liver carcinoma and hepatitis B virus infection. The CDR3, as DNA: TGCAGCGTTGGGGGCCGGACAGGGGTCTATGGCTACACCTTC. It is translated as CSVGGRTGVYGYTF.